This entry lists 32 T cell receptor beta chains sequenced from one sample in a study of TIL therapy for anti-PD-1-resistant metastatic lung cancer. Time point noted: pre-treatment sample, taken before nivolumab and TIL therapy. Sequencing used immunoSEQ v3. Here immunoSEQ multiplex PCR was the method, and the copy in TCRdb shows in-frame clones only, minus some. The sample includes 55,000 to 65,000 clones, around 68% of them seen just once. The source was blood, collected at baseline. Receptor source: a person aged 25 to 79 with non-small cell lung cancer.

This sequence joins TRBV10-2 and TRBJ2-1, with TRBD2 matching 8 bases. After removal of 3 bases from V and 5 bases from J, the junction contained 15 bases not matched to a gene. From germline, CDR1 is WSHSY and CDR2 SAAADI. This CDR3 has 18 amino acids. CDR3 in amino acids: CASSDVGLVIGQDNEQFF. The CDR3, as DNA: TGCGCCAGCAGTGATGTGGGACTAGTAATAGGGCAGGACAATGAGCAGTTCTTC.

The CDR3, as DNA: TGTGCCAGCAGCACCACTGAAGAGACCCAGTACTTC. Translated: CASSTTEETQYF. The chain couples TRBV11-2 to TRBJ2-5; D ambiguous. Per the germline V gene, CDR1 is SGHAT and CDR2 is FQNNGV. CDR3 size: 12 residues. V dropped 5 bases and J dropped 3 bases, with 7 bases sitting between them.

The rearrangement uses TRBV4-2 and TRBJ2-3; 10 nucleotides align to TRBD2. This CDR3 is 18 amino acids long. Losses at the gene ends were 1 base for V and 3 bases for J; bases not matched to a gene: 10. Germline V CDR1 and CDR2: LGHNA, YNFKEQ. The CDR3 spells CASSQGVLAGARTDTQYF. The CDR3 DNA reads TGTGCCAGCAGCCAAGGAGTCCTAGCGGGAGCGAGGACAGATACGCAGTATTTT.

The chain couples TRBV7-2 to TRBJ1-1, with no clear D. Germline CDR1 reads SGHTA; CDR2 reads FQGNSA. Trimming removed 1 base at V and 0 bases at J, with 9 bases between. This CDR3 has 15 amino acids. This CDR3 reads CASSLVGGMNTEAFF. As DNA, the CDR3 is TGTGCCAGCAGCTTAGTCGGAGGAATGAACACTGAAGCTTTCTTT.

The CDR3: CASSVRVGNTEAFF. The CDR3 bases are TGCGCCAGCAGTGTGAGGGTAGGAAACACTGAAGCTTTCTTT. The chain has TRBV10-1 and TRBJ1-1; D is undetermined. CDR1 is WNHNN and CDR2 is SYGVQD in the germline V gene (reference sequence). The length of the CDR3 is 14 residues. V was trimmed by 4 bases and J by 2 bases, leaving 11 bases between them.

This clone appeared once. The chain links TRBV29-1 to TRBJ2-3; 12 nucleotides agree with TRBD2. The CDR3 extends over 14 amino acids. J gave up 4 bases and V 5 bases, and 4 bases lay outside the gene matches. The V gene's germline CDR1 is SQVTM and CDR2 ANQGSEA. The CDR3 is CSVRASGRADTQYF. CDR3 sequence (DNA): TGCAGCGTTAGGGCTAGCGGGAGGGCAGATACGCAGTATTTT.

J is TRBJ1-2 and V is TRBV10-1, with D possibly TRBD1 on 5 matching bases. Trimming stripped 3 bases from V and 4 bases from J, with 9 bases between. The CDR3 runs 13 residues. CDR1 is WNHNN, CDR2 SYGVQD, per germline (reference sequence). The CDR3 DNA reads as TGCGCCAGCAGTGAACAGGCCGGCTATGGCTACACCTTC. This encodes CASSEQAGYGYTF.

The chain employs TRBV29-1 and TRBJ2-7; no clear D gene. Germline V gene data show CDR1 as SQVTM and CDR2 as ANQGSEA. This CDR3 region has 13 residues. The germline V and J ends were trimmed by 0 bases and 1 base, with 7 bases remaining between them. CDR3 in DNA: TGCAGCGTTGAAGACAGCCGTTCCTACGAGCAGTACTTC. Protein product: CSVEDSRSYEQYF.

The chain carries TRBV19 and TRBJ2-5, with 7 positions matching TRBD2. The CDR3 is made up of 15 amino acids. The J segment lost 5 bases and the V segment lost 4 bases, leaving 10 bases of the junction unmatched. CDR1 LNHDA and CDR2 SQIVND come from the germline V gene (reference sequence). CDR3 amino acids: CASSTGSMGGETQYF. CDR3 bases: TGTGCCAGTAGTACAGGGTCTATGGGGGGGGAGACCCAGTACTTC.

The chain joins TRBV5-1 to TRBJ2-5; D is undetermined. The CDR3 is made up of 13 amino acids. Between the trimmed V and J ends, which lost 4 bases and 0 bases, there was a span of 7 bases. Germline V gene lookup returns CDR1 SGHRS and CDR2 YFSETQ. CDR3 in amino acids: CASSPGNQETQYF. CDR3 nucleotide sequence: TGCGCCAGCAGCCCAGGCAACCAAGAGACCCAGTACTTC. The variable domain in full, with the rest retrieved from reference TRBV5-1 and TRBJ2-5, is KAGVTQTPRYLIKTRGQQVTLSCSPISGHRSVSWYQQTPGQGLQFLFEYFSETQRNKGNFPGRFSGRQFSNSRSEMNVSTLELGDSALYLCASSPGNQETQYFGPGTRLLVL.

The V call is TRBV18, the J call TRBJ1-1; possibly TRBD1 for D (5 bases). The CDR3 has 17 amino acids. Trimming took 3 bases from V and 1 from J, leaving 18 bases between them. The V gene's germline CDR1 is KGHSH and CDR2 LQKENI. This CDR3 is CASSPRVARDSNTEAFF. The CDR3 DNA reads TGTGCCAGCTCACCCCGGGTAGCCAGGGATTCGAACACTGAAGCTTTCTTT.

The V call is TRBV6-5, the J call TRBJ1-1; possible D gene TRBD1, 5 bases. Germline V gene lookup returns CDR1 MNHEY and CDR2 SVGAGI. Trimming pared 5 bases from V and 1 base from J, leaving 8 bases between. The CDR3 has 13 residues. The CDR3 is CASSLGPNTEAFF. The CDR3 DNA sequence: TGTGCCAGCAGTCTGGGACCGAACACTGAAGCTTTCTTT.

This clone was detected only once. V and J are TRBV7-3 and TRBJ2-3; D perhaps matches TRBD2 (5 bases). V lost 4 bases and J lost 5, with 10 bases in between. This CDR3 is 13 amino acids long. The germline gives CDR1 SGHTA, CDR2 FQGTGA. The CDR3 region is CASSSTRGDTQYF. Here the CDR3 DNA reads TGTGCCAGCAGCTCAACCCGGGGAGATACGCAGTATTTT.

The chain employs TRBV5-1 and TRBJ2-7; D uncertain. The V gene's germline CDR1 is SGHRS and CDR2 YFSETQ. This CDR3 is 14 amino acids long. V shed 0 bases and J shed 9 bases, with 16 bases lying between them. CDR3 sequence reads: CASSLELASSGQYF. The CDR3 DNA follows: TGCGCCAGCAGCTTGGAGTTGGCCAGCTCGGGGCAGTACTTC. Full variable domain (remainder filled in from reference TRBV5-1 and TRBJ2-7): KAGVTQTPRYLIKTRGQQVTLSCSPISGHRSVSWYQQTPGQGLQFLFEYFSETQRNKGNFPGRFSGRQFSNSRSEMNVSTLELGDSALYLCASSLELASSGQYFGPGTRLTVT.

The V and J genes are TRBV19 and TRBJ1-5; D uncertain. Germline V gene lookup returns CDR1 LNHDA and CDR2 SQIVND (reference sequence). The CDR3 spans 11 residues. The V end was cut by 5 bases, the J end by 9 bases, with 8 bases between. The CDR3 nucleotides read TGTGCCAGTAGTCTCCCGGGGCCCCAGCATTTT. Translation: CASSLPGPQHF.

The V gene is TRBV6-1, the J gene TRBJ1-5, with TRBD1 identical over 7 bases. Per germline, CDR1 MNHNS and CDR2 SASEGT. There are 15 residues in the CDR3. The V gene end was trimmed by 5 bases and the J gene end by 2 bases; junction bases not matched to a gene: 6. This CDR3 is CASSTTGIGNQPQHF. In DNA, the CDR3 is TGTGCCAGCAGTACGACAGGGATAGGCAATCAGCCCCAGCATTTT.

This clone was detected a few times. The chain joins TRBV4-1 to TRBJ2-3; 8 nucleotides align to TRBD2. CDR3 size: 16 residues. Germline assignment: CDR1 MGHRA and CDR2 YSYEKL. V was pared by 0 bases and J by 11 bases, with 13 bases of the junction left unmatched. In DNA form, the CDR3 reads TGCGCCAGCAGCCAAGAACCCTTAGGCACGCGGGAGGTGCAGTATTTT. Its protein is CASSQEPLGTREVQYF.

The DNA of the CDR3 is TGTGCCAGCAGCTTAGCGGCAGGGGGGGCGAACACTGAAGCTTTCTTT. Translation: CASSLAAGGANTEAFF. This chain links TRBV13 with TRBJ1-1, with 7 bases fitting TRBD1. With 1 base clipped from V and 1 base from J, the junction kept 6 bases outside the gene matches. CDR1 and CDR2 (germline): PRHDT, FYEKMQ (reference sequence). The CDR3 length is 16 residues.

This sequence joins TRBV7-2 and TRBJ1-2, with a tentative D call TRBD1 (6 bases). V lost 2 bases and J lost 6, with 13 bases in between. This CDR3 comprises 14 residues. Germline CDR1 is SGHTA and CDR2 is FQGNSA. CDR3 protein: CASSLSRTVHGYTF. In DNA form, the CDR3 reads TGTGCCAGCAGCTTATCCCGGACAGTACATGGCTACACCTTC.

As DNA, the CDR3 is TGTGCCAGCAGCGCACCTAGCGGGAGGGATCCTTACGAGCAGTACTTC. It translates to CASSAPSGRDPYEQYF. The chain couples TRBV7-9 to TRBJ2-7; TRBD2 matches 12 bases. This CDR3 region has 16 residues. The germline CDR1 and CDR2 sequences are SEHNR and FQNEAQ (reference sequence). The V gene end was trimmed by 5 bases and the J gene end by 4 bases; junction bases not matched to a gene: 9.

The chain joins TRBV4-2 to TRBJ1-1; TRBD1 agrees at 7 bases. V lost 4 bases to trimming and J lost 6 bases; unmatched junction nucleotides: 14. This CDR3 is 16 amino acids long. Germline V gives CDR1 LGHNA, CDR2 YNFKEQ. As DNA, the CDR3 is TGTGCCAGCAGCCCAGGGGGTCGAGCGAGGGGGGCTGAAGCTTTCTTT. Its protein product is CASSPGGRARGAEAFF.

The genes are TRBV6-6 and TRBJ1-5; unclear D gene. Trimming left V 8 bases short and J 2 bases short, with 10 bases between. This CDR3 contains 13 residues. Germline CDR1 and CDR2: MNHNY and SVGAGI (reference sequence). Here the CDR3 DNA reads TGTGCCAGCCGAAACTCCCGCAATCAGCCCCAGCATTTT. It translates to CASRNSRNQPQHF.

The rearrangement links TRBV11-3 to TRBJ1-2; the D is unclear. Germline values: CDR1 SGHNT, CDR2 YENEEA. The V end lost 6 bases, the J end lost 4 bases, and 9 bases lay between the germline ends. The CDR3 sequence is 12 residues long. DNA for the CDR3: TGTGCCAGCAGGGACGACGGCTATGGCTACACCTTC. As protein: CASRDDGYGYTF.

The CDR3 sequence: CASSRTGAHEQFF. CDR3 in DNA: TGTGCCAGCAGCCGGACAGGGGCTCATGAGCAGTTCTTC. The V gene is TRBV7-3, the J gene TRBJ2-1, with 9 bases fitting TRBD1. Losses at the gene ends were 5 bases for V and 8 bases for J; bases not matched to a gene: 4. Germline lookup yields CDR1 SGHTA and CDR2 FQGTGA. This CDR3 is 13 amino acids long.

CDR3 sequence: CASRGLGRSNEKLFF. The CDR3 nucleotides read TGTGCCAGCAGGGGACTGGGGCGATCTAATGAAAAACTGTTTTTT. V usage is TRBV6-6 and J usage is TRBJ1-4, with D perhaps matching TRBD1 (5 bases). V was trimmed by 6 bases and J by 3 bases, leaving 14 bases between them. CDR3 size: 15 residues. The germline V gene has CDR1 MNHNY and CDR2 SVGAGI (reference sequence).

The chain carries TRBV5-5 and TRBJ2-3; 7 nucleotides match TRBD2. This CDR3 comprises 15 residues. J gave up 3 bases and V 10 bases, and 14 bases lay outside the gene matches. CDR1 and CDR2 from the germline V gene are SGHKS and YYEKEE (reference sequence). CDR3 nucleotides: TGTGCCGCGTCTTCTAGCGGCAAACTTACAGATACGCAGTATTTT. It encodes CAASSSGKLTDTQYF.

The chain has TRBV9 and TRBJ2-5; D unclear. Trimming left V 3 bases short and J 7 bases short, with 13 bases between. CDR3 size: 13 residues. Germline CDR1 reads SGDLS; CDR2 reads YYNGEE. CDR3 in DNA: TGTGCCAGCAGCGGAGACGTTGGGCTGACCCAGTACTTC. It yields the protein CASSGDVGLTQYF.

This clone was recorded once. The chain recombines TRBV5-1 with TRBJ2-3, with 9 nucleotides matching TRBD2. Germline V gene data show CDR1 as SGHRS and CDR2 as YFSETQ. CDR3 size: 16 residues. V shed 2 bases, J shed 4 bases, and the junction held 8 bases outside the gene matches. Here the CDR3 DNA reads TGCGCCAGCAGCTTCGAGGGCGGGGGGGCCGCAGATACGCAGTATTTT. This codes for CASSFEGGGAADTQYF.

This clone came up a few times. The chain is built from TRBV10-1 and TRBJ2-2; D is uncertain. Germline-derived CDR1 and CDR2 are WNHNN and SYGVQD (reference sequence). The V and J ends lost 3 bases and 4 bases respectively, with 3 bases between them. This CDR3 contains 12 residues. In nucleotides, the CDR3 is TGCGCCAGCAGTGAAGTCACCGGGGAGCTGTTTTTT. Encoded protein: CASSEVTGELFF.

The rearrangement links TRBV7-6 to TRBJ2-2; D possibly corresponds to TRBD1 (6 bases). The V gene lost 3 bases and the J gene lost 4 bases, with 9 bases spanning the gap. This CDR3 contains 14 residues. Germline CDR1 reads SGHVS; CDR2 reads FNYEAQ. CDR3 bases: TGTGCCAGCAGCTTCTTAGGGGGCACCGGGGAGCTGTTTTTT. Protein product: CASSFLGGTGELFF.

This chain links TRBV11-2 with TRBJ2-2; D is unclear. The CDR3 extends over 11 amino acids. With 11 bases removed from V and 6 bases from J, the gap between germline ends came to 10 bases. CDR1 SGHAT and CDR2 FQNNGV come from the germline V gene. The CDR3 bases are TGTGCCTCCAGGTTGGCCGGGGAGCTGTTTTTT. Translated, it gives CASRLAGELFF.

This chain connects TRBV7-2 to TRBJ2-1; D perhaps matches TRBD1 (6 bases). Germline-derived CDR1 and CDR2 are SGHTA and FQGNSA. CDR3 length: 16 residues. The V end lost 5 bases, the J end lost 9 bases, and 23 bases lay between the germline ends. Here the CDR3 DNA reads TGTGCCAGCAGCATTATTGGCGGACAGCTGAATGGTGAGCAGTTCTTC. Translating it yields CASSIIGGQLNGEQFF. Based on the CDR3 plus reference TRBV7-2 and TRBJ2-1, the full variable domain is GAGVSQSPSNKVTEKGKDVELRCDPISGHTALYWYRQSLGQGLEFLIYFQGNSAPDKSGLPSDRFSAERTGGSVSTLTIQRTQQEDSAVYLCASSIIGGQLNGEQFFGPGTRLTVL.